These 27 T cell receptor beta chains originate from one sample sequenced in a study of blood T cell repertoires in COVID-19. Libraries were prepared by immunoSEQ multiplex PCR; TCRdb keeps only in-frame clonotypes and omits some of them. The table includes approximately 32,000 clones, 88% detected once. The sample consisted of peripheral blood. These receptors originate from a woman between 70 and 85 years old with active COVID-19.

This clone was found once. The chain joins TRBV4-1 to TRBJ2-7; D possibly corresponds to TRBD1 (6 bases). The germline gives CDR1 MGHRA, CDR2 YSYEKL. CDR3 length: 13 residues. Trimming pared 0 bases from V and 6 bases from J, leaving 9 bases between. CDR3 DNA: TGCGCCAGCAGCCAAGAAGGACAGAGCGAGCAGTACTTC. As protein: CASSQEGQSEQYF.

The genes are TRBV7-9 and TRBJ2-1; no definite D call. Trimming took off 0 bases at V and 4 bases at J, with 7 bases between the two ends. The CDR3 is 14 amino acids. Germline V gene data show CDR1 as SEHNR and CDR2 as FQNEAQ (reference sequence). CDR3 residues: CASSLAATYNEQFF. As DNA, the CDR3 is TGTGCCAGCAGCTTAGCGGCCACATACAATGAGCAGTTCTTC.

The V call is TRBV4-3, the J call TRBJ1-4; tentatively, D is TRBD1 (6 bases). Germline V gene lookup returns CDR1 LGHNA and CDR2 YSLEER. V was trimmed by 3 bases and J by 8 bases, leaving 22 bases between them. This CDR3 has 17 residues. This chain's CDR3 is CASSQDTTQGSGEKLFF. The CDR3 bases are TGCGCCAGCAGCCAGGACACCACCCAGGGGTCAGGGGAAAAACTGTTTTTT.

V gene TRBV28 combines with J gene TRBJ1-1; no firm D call. V was pared by 5 bases and J by 1 base, with 14 bases between. This CDR3 is built from 15 residues. Per the germline V gene, CDR1 is MDHEN and CDR2 is SYDVKM. Written as DNA, the CDR3 is TGTGCCAGCAGTCCCATCTCCCCTAGGAACACTGAAGCTTTCTTT. Its protein is CASSPISPRNTEAFF.

The chain carries TRBV10-1 and TRBJ1-3; D is possibly TRBD1 (6 bases). CDR3 size: 15 residues. Per germline, CDR1 WNHNN and CDR2 SYGVQD (reference sequence). The germline V and J ends were trimmed by 3 bases and 4 bases, with 13 bases remaining between them. The CDR3 DNA reads TGCGCCAGCAGTGATGAACAGGGCTCGGGAAACACCATATATTTT. Encoded protein: CASSDEQGSGNTIYF.

The rearrangement joins TRBV24-1 to TRBJ2-2; D is undetermined. CDR3 length equals 14 residues. With 4 bases removed from V and 1 base from J, the gap between germline ends came to 6 bases. Germline V gene lookup returns CDR1 KGHDR and CDR2 SFDVKD. Here the CDR3 reads CATSESGNTGELFF. The CDR3 coding sequence is TGTGCCACCAGTGAATCCGGGAACACCGGGGAGCTGTTTTTT.

As concerns this clone: At one of its ends the junction is not consistent with the germline gene, which may arise from a read error. The gene calls are TRBV11-2 and TRBJ2-5; no clear D. The germline gives CDR1 SGHAT, CDR2 FQNNGV. The CDR3 runs to 14 residues. CDR3 sequence: CASSFPPHQEAQYF. The CDR3 DNA is TGTGCCAGCAGCTTTCCTCCGCACCAAGAGGCCCAGTACTTC.

The rearrangement joins TRBV7-6 to TRBJ2-2; TRBD2 matches at 7 bases. The CDR3 consists of 15 residues. J was trimmed by 3 bases and V by 2 bases; bases with no gene match: 3. The V gene's germline CDR1 is SGHVS and CDR2 FNYEAQ. The CDR3 loop reads CASSLRAGYTGELFF. The CDR3 nucleotides are TGTGCCAGCAGCTTAAGAGCGGGGTACACCGGGGAGCTGTTTTTT.

The chain uses TRBV7-4 and TRBJ2-1; 16 nucleotides align to TRBD2. V dropped 1 base and J dropped 6; count of bases not matched to a gene: 12. There are 20 residues in the CDR3. Germline lookup yields CDR1 SGHVT and CDR2 SQSDAQ. The CDR3 here is CASSLEGTSGGVNQPNEQFF. CDR3 bases: TGTGCCAGCAGCTTAGAAGGGACTAGCGGGGGGGTTAATCAACCCAATGAGCAGTTCTTC. Together with reference TRBV7-4 and TRBJ2-1, the CDR3 gives the full variable domain: GAGVSQSPRYKVAKRGRDVALRCDSISGHVTLYWYRQTLGQGSEVLTYSQSDAQRDKSGRPSGRFSAERPERSVSTLKIQRTEQGDSAVYLCASSLEGTSGGVNQPNEQFFGPGTRLTVL.

The chain is built from TRBV7-9 and TRBJ1-2; D possibly corresponds to TRBD1 (5 bases). The CDR3 runs to 16 residues. Germline V CDR1 and CDR2: SEHNR, FQNEAQ (reference sequence). Trimming took off 4 bases at V and 2 bases at J, with 17 bases between the two ends. The CDR3 DNA follows: TGTGCCAGCAGCTCCGGGGGGTGGGACCAAAACTATGGCTACACCTTC. Translation: CASSSGGWDQNYGYTF.

The rearrangement joins TRBV5-1 to TRBJ2-3; D possibly corresponds to TRBD2 (6 bases). V was clipped by 2 bases and J by 4 bases, with 8 bases between them. This CDR3 region has 13 residues. Germline V CDR1 and CDR2: SGHRS, YFSETQ. The CDR3, as DNA: TGCGCCAGCAGCTTTACGGGGGCAGATACGCAGTATTTT. Protein: CASSFTGADTQYF.

J is TRBJ1-1 and V is TRBV9, with D perhaps TRBD1 (5 bases). The germline V and J ends were trimmed by 0 bases and 5 bases, with 11 bases remaining between them. This CDR3 spans 14 amino acids. The germline V gene encodes CDR1 SGDLS and CDR2 YYNGEE. In DNA form, the CDR3 reads TGTGCCAGCAGCGTAGGGGGGGTGAGGACTGAAGCTTTCTTT. Protein product: CASSVGGVRTEAFF.

The chain employs TRBV9 and TRBJ2-6; tentatively, D is TRBD2 (6 bases). Germline V lookup: CDR1 SGDLS, CDR2 YYNGEE. This CDR3 contains 15 residues. V was shortened by 3 bases and J by 4 bases, with 11 bases between the two germline ends. Written as DNA, the CDR3 is TGTGCCAGCAGCGCGCTAGCGTGGGGGGCCAACGTCCTGACTTTC. Its protein is CASSALAWGANVLTF. The full variable domain, in which reference TRBV9 and TRBJ2-6 provide the parts outside the CDR3, is DSGVTQTPKHLITATGQRVTLRCSPRSGDLSVYWYQQSLDQGLQFLIQYYNGEERAKGNILERFSAQQFPDLHSELNLSSLELGDSALYFCASSALAWGANVLTFGAGSRLTVL.

DNA for the CDR3: TGTGCCAGCAGTCCCCTCGCGGGGACGAACACCGGGGAGCTGTTTTTT. It codes for CASSPLAGTNTGELFF. The J gene is TRBJ2-2, the V gene TRBV2; the D gene is possibly TRBD2 (6 bases). CDR1 and CDR2 from the germline V gene are SNHLY and FYNNEI. Trimming took 5 bases from V and 0 from J, leaving 13 bases between them. The CDR3 extends over 16 amino acids.

This clone was seen a few times. The chain is built from TRBV7-2 and TRBJ1-6; D unclear. CDR1 and CDR2 from the germline V gene are SGHTA and FQGNSA. V gave up 2 bases and J gave up 9 bases, with 5 bases separating them. The length of the CDR3 is 12 residues. The CDR3 coding sequence is TGTGCCAGCAGCTTACCAGGTTCACCCCTCCACTTT. The encoded protein is CASSLPGSPLHF. The full variable domain, completed using reference TRBV7-2 and TRBJ1-6, is GAGVSQSPSNKVTEKGKDVELRCDPISGHTALYWYRQSLGQGLEFLIYFQGNSAPDKSGLPSDRFSAERTGGSVSTLTIQRTQQEDSAVYLCASSLPGSPLHFGNGTRLTVT.

The rearrangement joins TRBV28 to TRBJ1-2; D not resolved. Looked up from germline, CDR1 is MDHEN and CDR2 is SYDVKM. The CDR3 spans 12 residues. V lost 2 bases and J lost 3, with 4 bases in between. The CDR3 region has the DNA TGTGCCAGCAGTTTAGAGCACTATGGCTACACCTTC. It translates to CASSLEHYGYTF.

The chain is built from TRBV9 and TRBJ1-3, with 7 bases lining up with TRBD1. Trimming cost V 0 bases and J 0 bases; bases outside gene matches: 3. The CDR3 loop spans 16 amino acids. The V gene's germline CDR1 is SGDLS and CDR2 YYNGEE. DNA for the CDR3: TGTGCCAGCAGCGTAGGGACAGGAAACTCTGGAAACACCATATATTTT. Protein: CASSVGTGNSGNTIYF.

CDR3 sequence reads: CASSKAGEAFF. The CDR3 DNA reads TGCGCCAGCAGTAAAGCAGGGGAAGCTTTCTTT. This chain uses TRBV10-2 with TRBJ1-1; perhaps TRBD1 as D (5 bases). The V and J ends lost 5 bases and 8 bases respectively, with 9 bases between them. The length of the CDR3 is 11 residues. Per the germline V gene, CDR1 is WSHSY and CDR2 is SAAADI.

The J gene is TRBJ2-3, the V gene TRBV7-9; TRBD2 aligns across 8 bases. V shed 1 base and J 1 base; nucleotides not matched to a gene: 4. Germline V gives CDR1 SEHNR, CDR2 FQNEAQ (reference sequence). CDR3 length equals 16 residues. The DNA for the CDR3 is TGTGCCAGCAGCTTAGATGATAGCGGGGGCACAGATACGCAGTATTTT. As protein: CASSLDDSGGTDTQYF.

The V call is TRBV18, the J call TRBJ2-1; 9 bases agree with TRBD1. The CDR3 runs to 14 residues. J gave up 6 bases and V 1 base, and 1 base lay outside the gene matches. Germline V CDR1 and CDR2: KGHSH, LQKENI. The CDR3 DNA is TGTGCCAGCTCACCACGGACAGGGGCCAATGAGCAGTTCTTC. It specifies CASSPRTGANEQFF.

This chain joins TRBV30 and TRBJ1-2; D not resolved. Deletions cut 3 bases from V and 4 bases from J, with 18 bases between. The CDR3 has 15 residues. Germline V gene data show CDR1 as GTSNPN and CDR2 as SVGIG (reference sequence). The CDR3 is CAWSPITYDTYGYTF. CDR3 nucleotides: TGTGCCTGGAGCCCTATAACCTACGATACCTATGGCTACACCTTC.

There are a few counts of this clone. V and J are TRBV4-3 and TRBJ2-3; maybe TRBD2 (5 bases). The V gene's germline CDR1 is LGHNA and CDR2 YSLEER. The CDR3 has 15 amino acids. V was trimmed by 1 base and J by 2 bases, leaving 10 bases between them. CDR3 loop: CASSQAASPTDTQYF. The CDR3 coding sequence is TGCGCCAGCAGCCAAGCTGCTAGCCCCACAGATACGCAGTATTTT.

The chain has TRBV7-9 and TRBJ2-2; maybe TRBD2 (5 bases). Germline V gene lookup returns CDR1 SEHNR and CDR2 FQNEAQ (reference sequence). This CDR3 is built from 14 residues. The V and J ends lost 0 bases and 5 bases respectively, with 7 bases between them. CDR3 nucleotide sequence: TGTGCCAGCAGCTTAGCCCCGGGAACCGGGGAGCTGTTTTTT. It encodes CASSLAPGTGELFF.

The V gene is TRBV12-3 or TRBV12-4, the J gene TRBJ2-5; 8 bases line up with TRBD2. The CDR3 is 13 residues long. V dropped 8 bases and J dropped 5; count of bases not matched to a gene: 7. CDR3 residues: CASGQRGRETQYF. In nucleotides, the CDR3 is TGTGCCAGCGGACAGCGGGGGCGGGAGACCCAGTACTTC.

The CDR3: CASSPPEGRAEAFF. The CDR3 DNA sequence: TGTGCCAGCTCACCACCGGAGGGGCGGGCTGAAGCTTTCTTT. V usage is TRBV18 and J usage is TRBJ1-1; D may be TRBD1 (5 bases). This CDR3 is built from 14 residues. Looked up from germline, CDR1 is KGHSH and CDR2 is LQKENI. The ends were cut back, 0 bases at V and 6 bases at J, with 11 bases in the middle.

The genes are TRBV7-8 and TRBJ2-5; TRBD2 aligns across 7 bases. Germline CDR1 SGHVS, CDR2 FQNEAQ. This CDR3 region has 16 residues. With 4 bases clipped from V and 5 bases from J, the junction kept 13 bases outside the gene matches. CDR3 in amino acids: CASSSGSGLPRETQYF. Here the CDR3 DNA reads TGTGCCAGCAGCTCTGGGTCGGGACTACCACGGGAGACCCAGTACTTC.

This clone was counted between two and nine times. V usage is TRBV6-1 and J usage is TRBJ1-1; D unclear. Germline-derived CDR1 and CDR2 are MNHNS and SASEGT. The germline V and J ends were trimmed by 2 bases and 3 bases, with 13 bases remaining between them. The CDR3 is 15 amino acids. The CDR3 nucleotides are TGTGCCAGCAGTGAAAGGGCGGGTAGGGACACTGAAGCTTTCTTT. Protein product: CASSERAGRDTEAFF.